A single sample is the source of the 5 T cell receptor beta chains below, sequenced in a study of T cell responses to AZD1222 COVID-19 vaccine. Method: immunoSEQ multiplex PCR; TCRdb's copy keeps in-frame clones and lacks some. The data hold 250,000 or so clones, with over 85% observed a single time. The sequenced sample was peripheral blood, obtained on day 0 of AZD1222 vaccination. The receptors originated from an adult in good health.

The chain links TRBV2 to TRBJ2-7; 8 bases are shared with TRBD1. The CDR3 length is 15 residues. The junction had 11 bases not matched to a gene; V was cut back by 5 bases and J by 5 bases. Per germline, CDR1 SNHLY and CDR2 FYNNEI. This chain's CDR3 is CASSKTGTGPNEQYF. CDR3 bases: TGTGCCAGCAGTAAGACCGGGACAGGTCCCAACGAGCAGTACTTC.

Regarding this clone: This specimen includes other DNA sequences encoding the same CDR3. The chain combines TRBV19 with TRBJ2-3, with D uncertain. This CDR3 contains 11 residues. The ends were cut back, 2 bases at V and 3 bases at J, with 0 bases in the middle. Germline values: CDR1 LNHDA, CDR2 SQIVND (reference sequence). For the CDR3, the DNA is TGTGCCAGTAGTATAACAGATACGCAGTATTTT. Amino acids: CASSITDTQYF.

Turning to this clone: Distinct nucleotide sequences in the sample also encode this CDR3. V usage is TRBV5-1 and J usage is TRBJ1-3; D not resolved. Germline V CDR1 and CDR2: SGHRS, YFSETQ. CDR3 length equals 14 residues. Trimming left V 0 bases short and J 2 bases short, with 6 bases between. The CDR3 sequence is CASSLGGTGNTIYF. DNA for the CDR3: TGCGCCAGCAGCTTGGGTGGGACTGGAAACACCATATATTTT.

The rearrangement joins TRBV7-2 to TRBJ2-7; 10 bases map to TRBD2. CDR1 is SGHTA and CDR2 is FQGNSA in the germline V gene. This CDR3 is built from 15 residues. J gave up 6 bases and V 5 bases, and 10 bases lay outside the gene matches. The CDR3 loop is CASSPKAGGPSEQYF. The CDR3 nucleotides are TGTGCCAGCAGCCCAAAAGCGGGAGGGCCTTCCGAGCAGTACTTC.

V gene TRBV19 combines with J gene TRBJ1-2; 7 bases align to TRBD1. V lost 3 bases and J lost 6; bases outside the gene matches: 7. Germline CDR1 is LNHDA and CDR2 is SQIVND (reference sequence). This CDR3 has 14 amino acids. The CDR3 sequence: CASSMTGRGNGYTF. Here the CDR3 DNA reads TGTGCCAGTAGTATGACTGGCAGGGGGAATGGCTACACCTTC.